This T cell receptor beta chain comes out of a study of blood T cells in healthy people across ages. Sample-barcoded 5' priming and a J-beta primer mix drove a second PCR of roughly 6 to 12 cycles. TCRdb used MiXCR to reprocess the 5' RACE reads, holding one entry per CDR3 protein. The sample has roughly 800,000 distinct CDR3 sequences, 40% to 65% seen once. This clonotype was detected only a few times. V was cut by 0 bases and J by 1 base, with 10 bases left in between. The CDR3 is 15 amino acids. The germline gives CDR1 DFQATT, CDR2 SNEGSKA (reference sequence). The receptor was isolated from an older man in good health. The sequenced sample was blood. The rearrangement joins TRBV20-1 to TRBJ1-5; D gene ambiguous. CDR3 loop: CSAREGSMSNQPQHF. The DNA of the CDR3 is TGCAGTGCTAGAGAGGGGAGCATGAGCAATCAGCCCCAGCATTTT.